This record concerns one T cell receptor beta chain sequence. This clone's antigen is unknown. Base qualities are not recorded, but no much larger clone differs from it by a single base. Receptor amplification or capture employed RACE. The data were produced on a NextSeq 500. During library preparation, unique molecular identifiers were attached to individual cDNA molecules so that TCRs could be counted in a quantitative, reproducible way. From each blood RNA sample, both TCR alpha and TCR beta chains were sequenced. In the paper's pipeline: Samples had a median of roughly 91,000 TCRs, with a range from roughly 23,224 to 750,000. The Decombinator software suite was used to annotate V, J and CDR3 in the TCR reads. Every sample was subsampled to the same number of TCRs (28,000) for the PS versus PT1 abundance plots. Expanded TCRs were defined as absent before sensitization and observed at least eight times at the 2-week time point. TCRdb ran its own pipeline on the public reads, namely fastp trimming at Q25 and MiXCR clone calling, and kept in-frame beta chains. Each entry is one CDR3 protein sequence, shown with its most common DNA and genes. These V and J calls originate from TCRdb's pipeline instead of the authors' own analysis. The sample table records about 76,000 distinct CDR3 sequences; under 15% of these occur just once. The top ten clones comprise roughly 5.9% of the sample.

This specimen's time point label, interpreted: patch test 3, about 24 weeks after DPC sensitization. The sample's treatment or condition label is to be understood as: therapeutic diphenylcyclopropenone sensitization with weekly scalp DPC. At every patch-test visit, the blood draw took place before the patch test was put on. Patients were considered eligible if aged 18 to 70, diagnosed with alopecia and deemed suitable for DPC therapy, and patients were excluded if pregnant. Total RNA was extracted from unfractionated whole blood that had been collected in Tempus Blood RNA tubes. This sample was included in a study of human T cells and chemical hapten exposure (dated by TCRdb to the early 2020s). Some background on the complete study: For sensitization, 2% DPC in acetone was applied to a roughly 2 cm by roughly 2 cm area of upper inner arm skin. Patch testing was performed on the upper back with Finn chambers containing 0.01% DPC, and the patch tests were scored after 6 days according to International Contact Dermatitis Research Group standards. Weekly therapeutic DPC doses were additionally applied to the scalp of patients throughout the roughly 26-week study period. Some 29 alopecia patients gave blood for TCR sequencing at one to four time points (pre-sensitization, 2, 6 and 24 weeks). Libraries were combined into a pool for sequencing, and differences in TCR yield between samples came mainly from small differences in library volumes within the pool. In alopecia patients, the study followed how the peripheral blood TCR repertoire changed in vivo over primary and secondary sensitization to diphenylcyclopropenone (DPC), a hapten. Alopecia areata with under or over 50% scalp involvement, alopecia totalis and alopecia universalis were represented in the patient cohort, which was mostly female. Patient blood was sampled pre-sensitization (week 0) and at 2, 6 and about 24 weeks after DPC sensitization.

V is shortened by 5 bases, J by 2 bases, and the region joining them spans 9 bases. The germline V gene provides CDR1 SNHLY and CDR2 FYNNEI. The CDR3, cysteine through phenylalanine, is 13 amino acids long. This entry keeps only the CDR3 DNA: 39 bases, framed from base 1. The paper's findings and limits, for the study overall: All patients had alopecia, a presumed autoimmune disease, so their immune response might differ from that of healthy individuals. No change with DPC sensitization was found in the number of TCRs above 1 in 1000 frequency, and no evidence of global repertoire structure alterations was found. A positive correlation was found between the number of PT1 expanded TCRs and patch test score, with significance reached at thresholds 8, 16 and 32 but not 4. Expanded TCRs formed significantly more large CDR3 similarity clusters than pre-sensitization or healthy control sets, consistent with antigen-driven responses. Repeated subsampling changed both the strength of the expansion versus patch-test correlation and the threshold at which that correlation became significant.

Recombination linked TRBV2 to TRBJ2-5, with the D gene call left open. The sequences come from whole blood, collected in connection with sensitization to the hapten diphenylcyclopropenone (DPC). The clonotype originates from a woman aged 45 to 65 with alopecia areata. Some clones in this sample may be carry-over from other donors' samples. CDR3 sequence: CASSRKIQETQYF. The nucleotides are TGTGCCAGCAGTCGGAAGATACAAGAGACCCAGTACTTC.